This record covers a single T cell receptor (beta chain). Its cognate antigen has yet to be identified. Base qualities are not recorded, but no much larger clone differs from it by a single base. These data are taken from a study of cytomegalovirus exposure and HLA in healthy donors (dated by TCRdb to the late 2010s). Describing the broader study: An earlier analysis of approximately 550 of the donors reported roughly 300 Gb of sequence data and 117 million unique TCR beta sequences from 190 million or so T cells. An early release covering over 500 HLA-typed donors comprised 300 to 350 gigabases of sequencing data and 65 million to 100 million unique TCR sequences. Of the 300 to 400 genotyped donors, roughly 85% fell in the genetic ancestry cluster associated with self-reported Caucasian donors. The study aimed to test whether signatures of past pathogen exposure could be identified by cataloging public T cell receptors. The study profiled the T cell repertoires of hundreds of subjects by immunosequencing and related them to cytomegalovirus serostatus. In addition to the first cohort of several hundred subjects, a separate validation cohort of about 120 different subjects was used. High-throughput TCR immunosequencing, statistical association of individual TCRs with disease status, and machine learning were combined to predict cytomegalovirus infection status. To study patterns of TCR occurrence, a later analysis re-analyzed previously published TCR beta repertoires from under 750 donors and added high-resolution HLA genotyping. Rather than using new phenotypic data, the later analysis identified candidate immune exposures from TCR beta sequences and from how often those sequences occurred across donors. In an earlier analysis of roughly 540 of the donors, high-throughput TCR beta sequencing was used to judge whether each TCR beta V gene segment behaved as functional or pseudogenic. Donor age, sex, ethnicity and CMV serostatus were compiled together with the repertoire data. A later genetic analysis used genome-wide SNP genotypes for about three fifths of the 666 donors, treating that subset as a discovery cohort. All discovery cohort repertoires had been generated using a single sequencing platform. HLA typing included class I and class II loci at four-digit resolution. Typing coverage varied by locus: roughly 629-640 donors for A, B, C, DRB1 and DQB1; approximately 560 for DQA1; about 590 for DPA1; 450 to 480 for DPB1. Because of strong linkage in the cohort, a handful of DR-DQ haplotypes were treated as single units for association and clustering. Across roughly 420 genotyped donors of the cohort, an average of approximately 240,000 unique TCR beta nucleotide sequences per donor were sequenced, and approximately 17% of those sequences were non-productive.

Library preparation was by the immunoSEQ multiplex PCR assay. The multiplex PCR relied on a mix of 60 forward primers for TCR Vbeta segments and 13 reverse primers for TCR Jbeta segments. Amplification of the CDR3 region of rearranged TCR beta genes was performed with a multiplex PCR assay on genomic DNA. The Illumina HiSeq System was used to sequence the amplified TCR beta libraries as 87-base-pair reads. In the source study's methods: Across the 670 or so repertoires, a later analysis counted 80 million or so unique TCR beta chains, approximately 12 million of which were shared by at least two donors. A nearest-neighbor algorithm error-corrected the raw reads and collapsed the reads into unique sequences, merging closely related sequences to remove PCR and sequencing errors. CDR3 sequences were aligned to IMGT reference sequences to assign V, D and J gene segments. For a sequence to be retained, at least a six-nucleotide match to both a V gene segment and a J gene segment was required. Rearrangements were called productive when the CDR3 lacked stop codons and stayed in frame with V and J; all others were non-productive. Following IMGT convention, CDR3 was defined as the stretch from the second conserved V-encoded cysteine to the conserved J-encoded phenylalanine. The earlier analysis of 450 to 750 of the donors excluded any sequence lacking an unambiguous match to a single V gene segment. In an earlier analysis of 587 of the donors, V segments were called functional above 56.7% productive rearrangements and were called segregating when the between-donor standard deviation exceeded 5%. A statistical classification framework was built to diagnose cytomegalovirus status from the catalog of TCR beta chain sequences. In a later analysis, V and J genes were assigned by comparing TCR nucleotide sequences against IMGT/GENE-DB human TR gene sequences. A later analysis assigned CDR3 sequences and most-parsimonious VDJ recombination scenarios with the TCRdist pipeline. In a later analysis, every TCR beta chain was defined by the combination of its CDR3 amino acid sequence and its V-gene family, and reads without a unique V-gene family were dropped. A later analysis removed 592 highly shared, low-generation-probability nucleotide sequences to deal with suspected cross-contamination and a sequencing artifact. A later analysis calculated a clonal expansion index for each public chain from normalized within-repertoire ranks of inferred template counts. In a later analysis, generation probabilities were computed with a VDJ recombination model fitted to out-of-frame rearrangements, and the resulting probabilities were checked against IGoR. In a later analysis, TCR-TCR, TCR-HLA and TCR-CMV co-occurrence was scored with hypergeometric tests, and a repertoire-size bias correction was applied to TCR pairs. In a later analysis, false discovery rates were estimated by permuting HLA or CMV assignments 20 times. In a later analysis, co-occurring TCRs were grouped using DBSCAN, and TCRdist sequence similarity was added for clustering within HLA-allele-positive subsets. Repertoires with fewer than 30,000 or more than 120,000 public chains, plus five repertoires with anomalous nucleotide sharing, were excluded from co-occurrence clustering. Entries here come from immuneACCESS through TCRdb and include only in-frame sequences with V and J called. Some clones fail to appear in such tables; in the studies checked, an unresolved V gene covers under half of the shortfall, and the cause of the remainder is unknown. V, J and clone size are those of that table, while D and trimming were read from the DNA. The sample table shows under 150,000 clones, and 75% to 90% are seen once. The ten most abundant clones make up roughly 1.4% of the sample.

What the study reported, not specific to this receptor: A later genetic analysis associated a missense DCLRE1C variant with V-gene and J-gene trimming of TCR beta chains, and an independent cohort replicated the association. In this cohort, only TCR beta chains were sequenced, and detectable features were limited by the absence of alpha or paired-chain data. In the study, around 150 TCR beta chains were listed as associated with cytomegalovirus. A cluster of highly shared sequence variants was judged likely to be a technical artifact of the sequencing pipeline. Because counts were too low, roughly 17 rarely observed V segments, including chromosome 9 orphons, were left out of the earlier analysis of some 600 of the donors. Across donors, most TCR sequences were observed very rarely, whereas some public TCRs were present in many individuals. According to a later analysis, most CMV-associated TCR beta chains appeared to be HLA-restricted, and the HLA associations seemed to be driven largely by CMV exposure. For the cohort, immune exposure information was limited to CMV serostatus. A later genetic analysis reported fewer N-insertions in productive TCRs among donors in an Asian-associated ancestry cluster than the approximately 670-donor mean. Because HLA typing was unavailable for some donors at each locus, only the typed subset was used in association tests. Specific HLA alleles were associated with roughly 16,000 TCR beta sequences at a false discovery rate of 0.05 in a later analysis. In a later analysis, TCR association rates were found to vary across HLA loci, with the most associated TCRs seen for DRB1 alleles and the fewest for HLA-C alleles. In a later analysis, HLA-associated TCR beta chains showed more clonal expansion and lower generation probabilities than non-associated chains that were equally common. When HLA alleles, especially DR and DQ, strongly co-occurred, attributing TCR associations to individual alleles was difficult. The authors suggested that the approach could potentially be extended to other disease states and immunological phenotypes. A few of the identified cytomegalovirus-associated TCR beta chains were confirmed in vitro to be specific for cytomegalovirus antigens. The classifier was reported to diagnose cytomegalovirus status with high specificity and sensitivity in both the original and validation cohorts. A later analysis reported that several top co-occurrence clusters appeared linked to parvovirus B19, influenza, CMV and Epstein-Barr virus. A further reported finding was that TCR beta sequences accurately predicted the HLA-A and HLA-B alleles for most subjects in the first cohort. Correlated functional status among segregating V segments might be attributable to linkage disequilibrium, but an unknown experimental factor could not be ruled out. In an earlier analysis of around 600 of the donors, most TCR beta V segments appeared in productive rearrangements about 90% or about 30% of the time, broadly matching IMGT annotations. Presence/absence analyses assumed roughly uniform sequencing depth across donors, an assumption that may not hold.

In total, approximately 610 healthy bone marrow donors made up the cohort. At the time of sampling, all cohort members were nominally healthy, though unrecorded immune exposures were likely present. The donor was CMV seronegative and belonged to the group of several hundred seronegative cohort members. Every donor gave a peripheral blood sample, and the peripheral blood mononuclear cells from that sample were used for TCR beta sequencing. The Qiagen DNeasy Blood Extraction Kit was used to extract genomic DNA from the blood cell samples. The receptor comes from a man aged 35-49 years in good health and CMV-seronegative. Specimen: PBMCs.

The DNA sequence is given as TGTGCCAGCAGCCTCTTGAACTATGGCTACACCTTC. This codes for CASSLLNYGYTF. Recombination linked TRBV7-2 to TRBJ1-2; confidence is insufficient to name the D gene. V gives up 5 bases and J gives up 2 bases, and the segment between their germline ends measures 6 bases. Including cysteine and phenylalanine, the CDR3 has 12 amino acids. Only CDR3 DNA is held: 36 bases, read in frame from base 1. The germline V gene encodes CDR1 SGHTA and CDR2 FQGNSA.